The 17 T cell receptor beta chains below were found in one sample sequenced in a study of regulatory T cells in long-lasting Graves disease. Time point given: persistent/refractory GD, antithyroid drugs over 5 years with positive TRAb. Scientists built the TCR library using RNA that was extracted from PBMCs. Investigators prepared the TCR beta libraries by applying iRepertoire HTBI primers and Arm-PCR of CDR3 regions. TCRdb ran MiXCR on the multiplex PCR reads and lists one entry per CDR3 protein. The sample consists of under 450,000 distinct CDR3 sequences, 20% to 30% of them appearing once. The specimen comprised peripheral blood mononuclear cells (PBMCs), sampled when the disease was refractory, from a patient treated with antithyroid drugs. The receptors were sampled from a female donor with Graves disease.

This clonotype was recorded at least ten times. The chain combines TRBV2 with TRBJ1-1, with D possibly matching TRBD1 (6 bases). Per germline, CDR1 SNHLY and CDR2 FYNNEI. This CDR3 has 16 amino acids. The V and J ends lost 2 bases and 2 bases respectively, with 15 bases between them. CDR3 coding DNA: TGTGCCAGCAGTGAATACGGGGGCATATTTAACACTGAAGCTTTCTTT. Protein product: CASSEYGGIFNTEAFF.

This chain's CDR3 is CASSLGLGQTYEQYF. CDR3 nucleotides: TGTGCCAGCAGCTTAGGCCTGGGGCAGACTTACGAGCAGTACTTC. This chain joins TRBV13 and TRBJ2-7, with a tentative D call TRBD1 (5 bases). This CDR3 spans 15 amino acids. In germline, CDR1 is PRHDT, CDR2 FYEKMQ (reference sequence). The ends were cut back, 0 bases at V and 4 bases at J, with 13 bases in the middle. The full variable domain, completed using reference TRBV13 and TRBJ2-7, is AAGVIQSPRHLIKEKRETATLKCYPIPRHDTVYWYQQGPGQDPQFLISFYEKMQSDKGSIPDRFSAQQFSDYHSELNMSSLELGDSALYFCASSLGLGQTYEQYFGPGTRLTVT.

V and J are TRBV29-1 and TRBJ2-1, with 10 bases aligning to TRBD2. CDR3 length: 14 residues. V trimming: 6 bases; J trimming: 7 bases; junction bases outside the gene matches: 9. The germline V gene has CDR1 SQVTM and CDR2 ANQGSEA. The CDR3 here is CSVQSSGRRNEQFF. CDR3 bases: TGCAGCGTCCAATCTAGCGGGAGAAGAAATGAGCAGTTCTTC.

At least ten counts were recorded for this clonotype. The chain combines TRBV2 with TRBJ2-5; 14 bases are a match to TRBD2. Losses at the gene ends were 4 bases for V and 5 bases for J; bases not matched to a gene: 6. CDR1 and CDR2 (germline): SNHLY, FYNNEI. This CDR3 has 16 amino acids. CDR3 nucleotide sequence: TGTGCCAGCAGTGGAGGGACTAGCGGGAGTCAGGAGACCCAGTACTTC. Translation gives CASSGGTSGSQETQYF.

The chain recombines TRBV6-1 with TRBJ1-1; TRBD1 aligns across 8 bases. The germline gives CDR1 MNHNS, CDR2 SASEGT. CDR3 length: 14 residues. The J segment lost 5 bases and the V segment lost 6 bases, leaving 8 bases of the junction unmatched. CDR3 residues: CASSEQGVMTEAFF. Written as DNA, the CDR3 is TGTGCCAGCAGCGAACAGGGGGTCATGACTGAAGCTTTCTTT.

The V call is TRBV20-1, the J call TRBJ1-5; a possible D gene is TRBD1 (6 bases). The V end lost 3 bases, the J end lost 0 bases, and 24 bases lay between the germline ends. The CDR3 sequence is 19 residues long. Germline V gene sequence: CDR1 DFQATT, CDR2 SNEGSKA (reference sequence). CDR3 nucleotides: TGCAGTGCTAGTGCCACCGGGACAAACACTCTCCATAGCAATCAGCCCCAGCATTTT. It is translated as CSASATGTNTLHSNQPQHF.

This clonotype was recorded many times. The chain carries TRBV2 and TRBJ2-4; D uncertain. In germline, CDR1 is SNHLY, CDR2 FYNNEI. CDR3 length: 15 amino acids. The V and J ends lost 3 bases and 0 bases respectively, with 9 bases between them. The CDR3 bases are TGTGCCAGCAGTGATGGCCGACTAGCCAAAAACATTCAGTACTTC. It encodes CASSDGRLAKNIQYF.

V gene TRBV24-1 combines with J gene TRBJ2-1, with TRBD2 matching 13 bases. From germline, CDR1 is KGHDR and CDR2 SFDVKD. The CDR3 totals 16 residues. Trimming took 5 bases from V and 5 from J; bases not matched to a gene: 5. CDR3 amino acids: CATSAAGLAGNNEQFF. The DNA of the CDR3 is TGTGCCACCAGTGCCGCGGGACTAGCGGGGAACAATGAGCAGTTCTTC.

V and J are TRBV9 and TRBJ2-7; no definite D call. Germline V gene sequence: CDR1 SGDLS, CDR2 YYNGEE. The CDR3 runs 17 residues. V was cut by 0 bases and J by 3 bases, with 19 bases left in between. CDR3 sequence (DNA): TGTGCCAGCAGCGTAGGAGAGGAGACTTCGGTCGACTACGAGCAGTACTTC. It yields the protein CASSVGEETSVDYEQYF.

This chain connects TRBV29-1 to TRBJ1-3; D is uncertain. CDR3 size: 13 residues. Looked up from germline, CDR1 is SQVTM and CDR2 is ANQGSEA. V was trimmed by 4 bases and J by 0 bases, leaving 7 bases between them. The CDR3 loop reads CSVAEVSGNTIYF. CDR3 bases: TGCAGCGTTGCCGAAGTCTCTGGAAACACCATATATTTT.

The CDR3 region is CASTTTEYTEAFF. The CDR3 DNA is TGTGCCAGCACTACGACAGAGTACACTGAAGCTTTCTTT. The chain couples TRBV6-2 or TRBV6-3 to TRBJ1-1; D possibly corresponds to TRBD1 (5 bases). This CDR3 spans 13 amino acids. Germline CDR1 and CDR2: MNHEY and SVGEGT. The ends were cut back, 7 bases at V and 3 bases at J, with 12 bases in the middle.

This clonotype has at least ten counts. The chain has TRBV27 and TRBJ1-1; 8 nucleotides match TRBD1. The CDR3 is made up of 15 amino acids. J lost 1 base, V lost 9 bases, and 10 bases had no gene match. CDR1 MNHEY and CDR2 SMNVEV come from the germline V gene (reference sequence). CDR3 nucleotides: TGTGCCAGTTCCCCCAGGGGGCAGGGGAACACTGAAGCTTTCTTT. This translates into CASSPRGQGNTEAFF.

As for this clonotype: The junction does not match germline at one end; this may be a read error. The CDR3 loop is CANSPRSGDQPQHF. CDR3 in DNA: TGTGCCAACTCACCACGCTCAGGGGATCAGCCCCAGCATTTT. The chain links TRBV18 to TRBJ1-5; a possible D gene is TRBD1 (6 bases). This CDR3 is built from 14 residues. The germline gives CDR1 KGHSH, CDR2 LQKENI.

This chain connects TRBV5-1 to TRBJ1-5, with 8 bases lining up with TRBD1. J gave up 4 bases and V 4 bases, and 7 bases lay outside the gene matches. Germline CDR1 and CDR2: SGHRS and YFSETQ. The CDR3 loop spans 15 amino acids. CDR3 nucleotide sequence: TGCGCCAGCAGCCCGACAGGGGTTTCAAATCAGCCCCAGCATTTT. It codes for CASSPTGVSNQPQHF.

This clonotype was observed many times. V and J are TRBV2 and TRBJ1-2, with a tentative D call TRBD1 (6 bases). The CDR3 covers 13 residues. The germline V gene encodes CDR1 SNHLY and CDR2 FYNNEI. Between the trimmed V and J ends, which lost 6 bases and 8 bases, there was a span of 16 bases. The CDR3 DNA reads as TGTGCCAGCAGCGCAGGGGAGGGTTTAGGCTACACCTTC. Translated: CASSAGEGLGYTF.

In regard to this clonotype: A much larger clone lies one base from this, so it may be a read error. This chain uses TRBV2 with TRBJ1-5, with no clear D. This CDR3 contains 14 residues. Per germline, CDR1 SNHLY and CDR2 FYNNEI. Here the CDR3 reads CASSQATANQPQHF. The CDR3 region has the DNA TGTGCCAGCAGTCAAGCCACAGCGAATCAGCCCCAGCATTTT.

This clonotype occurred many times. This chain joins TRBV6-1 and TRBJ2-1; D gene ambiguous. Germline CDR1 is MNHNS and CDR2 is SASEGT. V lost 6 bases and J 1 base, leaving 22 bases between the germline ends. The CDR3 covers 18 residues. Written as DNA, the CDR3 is TGTGCCAGCAGGGAATGGGCGGTCGGAGTAGCATCCTACAATGAGCAGTTCTTC. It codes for CASREWAVGVASYNEQFF.